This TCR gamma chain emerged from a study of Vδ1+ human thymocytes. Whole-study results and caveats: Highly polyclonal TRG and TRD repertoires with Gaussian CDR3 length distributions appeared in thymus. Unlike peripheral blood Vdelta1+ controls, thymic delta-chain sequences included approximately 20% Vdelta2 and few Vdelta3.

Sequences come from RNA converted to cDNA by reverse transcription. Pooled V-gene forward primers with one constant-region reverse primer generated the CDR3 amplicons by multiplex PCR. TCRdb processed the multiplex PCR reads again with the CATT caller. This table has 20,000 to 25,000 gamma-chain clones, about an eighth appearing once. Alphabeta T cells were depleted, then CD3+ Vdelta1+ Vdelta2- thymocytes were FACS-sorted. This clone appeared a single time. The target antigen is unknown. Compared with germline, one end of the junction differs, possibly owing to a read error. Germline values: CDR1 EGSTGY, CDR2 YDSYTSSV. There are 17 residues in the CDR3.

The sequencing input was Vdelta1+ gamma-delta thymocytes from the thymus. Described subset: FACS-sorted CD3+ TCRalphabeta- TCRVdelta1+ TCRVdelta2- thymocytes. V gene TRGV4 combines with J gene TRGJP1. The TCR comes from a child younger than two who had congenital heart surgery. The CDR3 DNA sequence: TGTGCCGCCTGGAATGGGCGAGGGTATACCACTGGTTGGTTCAAGATATTT. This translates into CAAWNGRGYTTGWFKIF.